This TCR beta chain emerged from a study of blood T cell repertoires in COVID-19. Study in general: Spain, Italy and the United States supplied samples that represented acute and convalescent COVID-19. Sources were T cells, B-cell-depleted T cells, or PBMCs; the material itself was cDNA or gDNA.

Assay used: immunoSEQ multiplex PCR; TCRdb lists only in-frame clones, some missing. The sample has 410,000 or so clones, 86% seen once; the top ten hold 1.4%. Looked up from germline, CDR1 is LGHDT and CDR2 is YNNKEL (reference sequence). The CDR3 sequence is 13 residues long. V lost 6 bases, J lost 4 bases, and 12 bases lay in between. Sequenced: peripheral blood. The chain couples TRBV3-1 (or the pseudogene TRBV3-2) to TRBJ1-2; D is unclear. This TCR was recovered from a woman in her twenties or thirties with active or convalescent COVID-19. The CDR3 is CASRRTSGYGYTF. In DNA form, the CDR3 reads TGTGCCAGCAGGCGCACTTCGGGCTATGGCTACACCTTC.